The 32 T cell receptor beta chains below come from one sample, sequenced in a study of cytomegalovirus exposure and HLA in healthy donors. Vbeta (60) and Jbeta (13) primers were used in the PCR. TCRdb's table, derived via immunoSEQ multiplex PCR, lists solely in-frame clones and lacks some. This sample yields about 170,000 clones, of which around 80% are seen a single time; 1% belongs to the top ten. Sample: PBMCs. The receptors were gathered from a woman in her fifties or sixties in good health and CMV-seropositive.

The chain recombines TRBV14 with TRBJ1-5; 12 positions agree with TRBD1. Germline assignment: CDR1 SGHDN and CDR2 FVKESK. The CDR3 runs to 17 residues. The ends lost 3 bases at V and 5 bases at J; junction bases unmatched: 8. CDR3 sequence reads: CASSQRDRGPLDQPQHF. The CDR3, as DNA: TGTGCCAGCAGCCAGCGGGACAGGGGGCCCCTTGATCAGCCCCAGCATTTT. The full variable domain, its missing parts supplied by reference TRBV14 and TRBJ1-5, is EAGVTQFPSHSVIEKGQTVTLRCDPISGHDNLYWYRRVMGKEIKFLLHFVKESKQDESGMPNNRFLAERTGGTYSTLKVQPAELEDSGVYFCASSQRDRGPLDQPQHFGDGTRLSIL.

The J gene is TRBJ1-4, the V gene TRBV27; tentatively, D is TRBD1 (6 bases). V lost 7 bases, J lost 0 bases, and 12 bases lay in between. This CDR3 has 15 amino acids. CDR1 is MNHEY and CDR2 is SMNVEV in the germline V gene (reference sequence). CDR3 sequence reads: CASKRRTATNEKLFF. Written as DNA, the CDR3 is TGTGCCAGCAAGCGAAGGACAGCAACTAATGAAAAACTGTTTTTT.

Details on this clone: The junction and the germline gene differ at one end; a read error may be behind it. The rearrangement uses TRBV7-9 and TRBJ1-6; the D gene is possibly TRBD1 (5 bases). The CDR3 spans 13 residues. Germline CDR1 is SEHNR and CDR2 is FQNEAQ (reference sequence). The CDR3 spells CSSSSQGDSPLHF. CDR3 nucleotide sequence: TGTTCCAGCAGTTCGCAGGGTGATTCACCCCTCCACTTT.

This chain joins TRBV28 and TRBJ2-7; 9 bases agree with TRBD2. Per germline, CDR1 MDHEN and CDR2 SYDVKM. The CDR3 has 15 residues. J gave up 2 bases and V 2 bases, and 4 bases lay outside the gene matches. CDR3 coding DNA: TGTGCCAGCAGTTTAGAGACTAGCGGAGCCTACGAGCAGTACTTC. Translation gives CASSLETSGAYEQYF.

The chain recombines TRBV27 with TRBJ2-7, with D possibly being TRBD1 (6 bases). There are 14 residues in the CDR3. With 5 bases removed from V and 0 bases from J, the gap between germline ends came to 11 bases. Per germline, CDR1 MNHEY and CDR2 SMNVEV (reference sequence). CDR3 residues: CASSNRDTSYEQYF. CDR3 nucleotide sequence: TGTGCCAGCAGTAACCGGGACACCTCCTACGAGCAGTACTTC.

The chain links TRBV6-1 to TRBJ1-1; D is perhaps TRBD1 (5 bases). Trimming cost V 3 bases and J 10 bases, with 21 bases left between them. The CDR3 spans 15 residues. The germline V gene has CDR1 MNHNS and CDR2 SASEGT. The CDR3 sequence is CASSEPGRGDVSAFF. The CDR3 DNA reads as TGTGCCAGCAGTGAGCCGGGGAGGGGCGACGTATCAGCTTTCTTT.

The chain couples TRBV2 to TRBJ2-3; 12 nucleotides agree with TRBD2. J lost 0 bases, V lost 5 bases, and 6 bases had no gene match. Germline lookup yields CDR1 SNHLY and CDR2 FYNNEI. This CDR3 is built from 17 residues. The CDR3, as DNA: TGTGCCAGCAGTCTTGGACTAGCGGGACCTAGCACAGATACGCAGTATTTT. Its protein product is CASSLGLAGPSTDTQYF.

This clone appeared once. This chain links TRBV5-1 with TRBJ1-1; D is unresolved. This CDR3 spans 15 amino acids. From germline, CDR1 is SGHRS and CDR2 YFSETQ. The V gene lost 4 bases and the J gene lost 1 base, with 14 bases spanning the gap. CDR3 sequence: CASSRDGRGNTEAFF. The CDR3 coding sequence is TGCGCCAGCAGCAGAGACGGACGGGGGAACACTGAAGCTTTCTTT.

This chain links TRBV19 with TRBJ2-3, with 14 bases matching TRBD2. The germline gives CDR1 LNHDA, CDR2 SQIVND (reference sequence). The CDR3 spans 16 residues. V was pared by 7 bases and J by 5 bases, with 8 bases of the junction left unmatched. The CDR3 DNA follows: TGTGCCAGTACTCAAAAGACTAGCGGGAGGGGAGATACGCAGTATTTT. Protein sequence: CASTQKTSGRGDTQYF.

This sequence joins TRBV5-1 and TRBJ2-7; TRBD2 agrees at 15 bases. Germline values: CDR1 SGHRS, CDR2 YFSETQ. The CDR3 has 17 residues. With V trimmed by 2 bases and J by 3 bases, 6 bases remained unmatched. The CDR3 protein is CASSFGLAGGPIYEQYF. CDR3 nucleotides: TGCGCCAGCAGCTTCGGACTAGCGGGAGGGCCTATCTACGAGCAGTACTTC. Drawing the rest from reference TRBV5-1 and TRBJ2-7, the complete variable domain is KAGVTQTPRYLIKTRGQQVTLSCSPISGHRSVSWYQQTPGQGLQFLFEYFSETQRNKGNFPGRFSGRQFSNSRSEMNVSTLELGDSALYLCASSFGLAGGPIYEQYFGPGTRLTVT.

The chain carries TRBV9 and TRBJ1-2; unclear D gene. This CDR3 contains 15 residues. The germline V gene encodes CDR1 SGDLS and CDR2 YYNGEE. The V end lost 0 bases, the J end lost 3 bases, and 12 bases lay between the germline ends. CDR3 region: CASSVGLGSHYGYTF. In DNA form, the CDR3 reads TGTGCCAGCAGCGTAGGCCTAGGTTCCCACTATGGCTACACCTTC.

This clone came up a few times. The genes are TRBV25-1 and TRBJ1-6; tentative D call: TRBD1 (5 bases). The V and J ends lost 3 bases and 14 bases respectively, with 14 bases between them. This CDR3 has 13 amino acids. Germline V gives CDR1 MGHDK, CDR2 SYGVNS. In DNA, the CDR3 is TGTGCCAGCAGTGAGAGAAACCTAGGGGCCCTCCACTTT. Protein sequence: CASSERNLGALHF.

The J gene is TRBJ2-5, the V gene TRBV15; D is perhaps TRBD2 (5 bases). Trimming pared 2 bases from V and 1 base from J, leaving 8 bases between. This CDR3 spans 14 amino acids. CDR1 LNHNV and CDR2 YYDKDF come from the germline V gene (reference sequence). The CDR3: CATSRNSAQETQYF. The CDR3 DNA reads TGTGCCACCAGCAGAAATAGCGCCCAAGAGACCCAGTACTTC.

The chain has TRBV28 and TRBJ1-1; D is ambiguous. This CDR3 comprises 10 residues. Germline V gene data show CDR1 as MDHEN and CDR2 as SYDVKM. Trimming took 8 bases from V and 7 from J, leaving 8 bases between them. CDR3 loop: CASGQVEAFF. In nucleotides, the CDR3 is TGTGCCAGCGGGCAGGTTGAAGCTTTCTTT. The whole variable domain, remainder taken from reference TRBV28 and TRBJ1-1, is DVKVTQSSRYLVKRTGEKVFLECVQDMDHENMFWYRQDPGLGLRLIYFSYDVKMKEKGDIPEGYSVSREKKERFSLILESASTNQTSMYLCASGQVEAFFGQGTRLTVV.

The J gene is TRBJ1-2, the V gene TRBV15; D remains unclear. The CDR3 consists of 15 residues. V dropped 4 bases and J dropped 5 bases, with 17 bases sitting between them. Looked up from germline, CDR1 is LNHNV and CDR2 is YYDKDF (reference sequence). In DNA, the CDR3 is TGTGCCACCAGCAACTCCCCCAACCCCTGGTATGGCTACACCTTC. It translates to CATSNSPNPWYGYTF.

The genes are TRBV9 and TRBJ1-4; a possible D gene is TRBD1 (5 bases). Trimming pared 4 bases from V and 8 bases from J, leaving 15 bases between. Germline CDR1 is SGDLS and CDR2 is YYNGEE. The CDR3 spans 14 residues. CDR3 amino acids: CASSLQGIGEKLFF. The CDR3, as DNA: TGTGCCAGCAGCCTTCAGGGTATCGGGGAAAAACTGTTTTTT.

The rearrangement uses TRBV7-8 and TRBJ2-2, with a weak D call TRBD2 (6 bases). The CDR3 loop spans 15 amino acids. From germline, CDR1 is SGHVS and CDR2 FQNEAQ. The germline V and J ends were trimmed by 5 bases and 3 bases, with 13 bases remaining between them. Here the CDR3 DNA reads TGTGCCAGCAGCGCGACGGGAGCGGACACCGGGGAGCTGTTTTTT. This encodes CASSATGADTGELFF.

The CDR3: CASSTLGQGVPYEQYF. CDR3 nucleotide sequence: TGTGCCAGCAGTACCCTCGGACAGGGAGTCCCATACGAGCAGTACTTC. The chain joins TRBV28 to TRBJ2-7; 8 bases line up with TRBD1. The CDR3 contains 16 residues. V lost 5 bases, J lost 4 bases, and 13 bases stayed unmatched. CDR1 and CDR2 (germline): MDHEN, SYDVKM.

In regard to this clone: The junction departs from the called germline gene at one end, perhaps through a read error. The chain has TRBV7-9 and TRBJ2-3, with 9 bases fitting TRBD2. CDR3 length: 14 amino acids. Germline assignment: CDR1 SEHNR and CDR2 FQNEAQ (reference sequence). The CDR3 sequence is CSSSRGLAADTQYF. The CDR3 nucleotides read TGTTCCAGCAGCCGGGGACTAGCAGCAGATACGCAGTATTTT. Supplemented by reference TRBV7-9 and TRBJ2-3, the full variable domain reads DTGVSQNPRHKITKRGQNVTFRCDPISEHNRLYWYRQTLGQGPEFLTYFQNEAQLEKSRLLSDRFSAERPKGSFSTLEIQRTEQGDSAMYLCSSSRGLAADTQYFGPGTRLTVL.

This clone was seen ten or more times. This chain uses TRBV2 with TRBJ1-6, with D hard to call. V lost 7 bases to trimming and J lost 8 bases, with 12 bases between them. The CDR3 is 13 amino acids. Germline CDR1 reads SNHLY; CDR2 reads FYNNEI. The CDR3 spells CASTQEGDSPLHF. In DNA, the CDR3 is TGTGCCAGCACCCAGGAGGGCGATTCACCCCTCCACTTT.

This chain joins TRBV18 and TRBJ2-7; a possible D gene is TRBD1 (6 bases). Between the trimmed V and J ends, which lost 5 bases and 0 bases, there was a span of 11 bases. This CDR3 contains 14 residues. CDR1 and CDR2 from the germline V gene are KGHSH and LQKENI. This CDR3 is CASSLNRDSYEQYF. The CDR3 DNA sequence: TGTGCCAGCTCATTAAACAGGGACTCCTACGAGCAGTACTTC.

This sequence joins TRBV13 and TRBJ2-1; the match to TRBD1 covers 10 bases. The V gene's germline CDR1 is PRHDT and CDR2 FYEKMQ (reference sequence). CDR3 length: 14 residues. The V segment lost 6 bases and the J segment 8 bases; nucleotides outside the gene matches: 7. The CDR3, as DNA: TGTGCCAGCAGGGGGACAGGGGCCGGTCATGAGCAGTTCTTC. It codes for CASRGTGAGHEQFF.

V gene TRBV6-4 combines with J gene TRBJ2-3; possibly TRBD2 for D (6 bases). Germline CDR1 MRHNA, CDR2 SNTAGT. The CDR3 covers 13 residues. Trimming shortened V by 5 bases and J by 1 base, and 7 bases separated the two germline ends. The CDR3 DNA follows: TGTGCCAGCAGTAGCGGGCGCACAGATACGCAGTATTTT. Its protein product is CASSSGRTDTQYF.

The gene calls are TRBV27 and TRBJ2-7, with 8 nucleotides matching TRBD1. CDR3 size: 15 residues. Unmatched junction bases numbered 5, after V lost 2 bases and J lost 2 bases. The germline CDR1 and CDR2 sequences are MNHEY and SMNVEV (reference sequence). CDR3 region: CASSLLGQATYEQYF. CDR3 bases: TGTGCCAGCAGTTTACTGGGACAGGCAACCTACGAGCAGTACTTC.

V usage is TRBV7-2 and J usage is TRBJ1-1, with D hard to call. V shed 2 bases and J shed 8 bases, with 6 bases lying between them. The CDR3 is 11 residues long. From germline, CDR1 is SGHTA and CDR2 FQGNSA. This CDR3 is CASSLMSEAFF. The CDR3 nucleotides are TGTGCCAGCAGCTTAATGTCAGAAGCTTTCTTT. The variable domain in full, completed from reference TRBV7-2 and TRBJ1-1, reads GAGVSQSPSNKVTEKGKDVELRCDPISGHTALYWYRQSLGQGLEFLIYFQGNSAPDKSGLPSDRFSAERTGGSVSTLTIQRTQQEDSAVYLCASSLMSEAFFGQGTRLTVV.

The chain's CDR3 is CASSARVNSPLHF. CDR3 nucleotide sequence: TGTGCCAGCAGCGCCAGGGTTAATTCACCCCTCCACTTT. J is TRBJ1-6 and V is TRBV9; D is perhaps TRBD1 (5 bases). This CDR3 region has 13 residues. Trimming pared 3 bases from V and 6 bases from J, leaving 7 bases between. Per germline, CDR1 SGDLS and CDR2 YYNGEE.

On this clone: The junction departs from germline at one end; a sequencing error may be responsible. V usage is TRBV7-2 and J usage is TRBJ2-3; D might be TRBD2 (5 bases). From germline, CDR1 is SGHTA and CDR2 FQGNSA. The CDR3 totals 18 residues. CDR3 coding DNA: TGTGCCAGCAGCTTGGAGCTGGGATGGGCGGGCGGCACTGATACGCAGTATTTT. The encoded protein is CASSLELGWAGGTDTQYF.

J is TRBJ2-7 and V is TRBV5-6; 10 bases line up with TRBD2. Germline V lookup: CDR1 SGHDT, CDR2 YYEEEE. The CDR3 consists of 16 residues. Germline trimming cut 3 bases from V and 3 bases from J; bases unmatched to any gene: 9. The CDR3 bases are TGTGCCAGCAGCTGGTATCTAGCGGGGGTCCACTACGAGCAGTACTTC. Encoded protein: CASSWYLAGVHYEQYF. Based on the CDR3 plus reference TRBV5-6 and TRBJ2-7, the full variable domain is DAGVTQSPTHLIKTRGQQVTLRCSPKSGHDTVSWYQQALGQGPQFIFQYYEEEERQRGNFPDRFSGHQFPNYSSELNVNALLLGDSALYLCASSWYLAGVHYEQYFGPGTRLTVT.

On this clone: A junction end diverges from the germline sequence, so it may reflect a read error. This rearrangement joins TRBV7-9 to TRBJ1-5; D perhaps matches TRBD1 (6 bases). Germline CDR1 and CDR2: SEHNR and FQNEAQ (reference sequence). The CDR3 contains 13 residues. DNA of the CDR3: TGTTCCAGCAGCTTAGAGGGGGATCAGCCCCAGCATTTT. Protein sequence: CSSSLEGDQPQHF.

The chain combines TRBV27 with TRBJ2-1, with 13 bases fitting TRBD2. With V trimmed by 2 bases and J by 5 bases, 0 bases remained unmatched. The germline gives CDR1 MNHEY, CDR2 SMNVEV (reference sequence). The CDR3 consists of 15 residues. The chain's CDR3 is CASSLGTSGNNEQFF. CDR3 bases: TGTGCCAGCAGTTTAGGGACTAGCGGGAACAATGAGCAGTTCTTC.

The chain combines TRBV4-3 with TRBJ2-7; 9 bases are a match to TRBD1. J was trimmed by 6 bases and V by 3 bases; bases with no gene match: 9. Germline CDR1 LGHNA, CDR2 YSLEER. The CDR3 runs 15 residues. The CDR3 here is CASSHSGTGCFEQYF. DNA for the CDR3: TGCGCCAGCAGCCACTCCGGGACAGGGTGTTTCGAGCAGTACTTC.

This clone has only a few counts. The V gene is TRBV23-1, the J gene TRBJ1-1; D not resolved. TRBV23-1 qualifies as an ORF whose function is uncertain. V was pared by 7 bases and J by 3 bases, with 12 bases between. CDR3 length: 13 residues. CDR3 nucleotide sequence: TGCGCCAGCACCATTCCGAGGGACACTGAAGCTTTCTTT. Amino acid sequence: CASTIPRDTEAFF.